Detailed here is one T cell receptor (beta chain). Its antigen is currently not known. Within one base of it there is no much larger clone, and no base qualities were kept. The collaborating institutions used their own protocols to collect whole blood in K2EDTA tubes. Collaborator samples were shipped for TCRbeta analysis as frozen whole blood, isolated PBMCs, or DNA extracted from either sample type. This sample was taken from a study of blood T cell repertoires in COVID-19 (dated by TCRdb to about 2020). For the wider study: Collaborator samples came from the United States, Italy and Spain and covered acute and convalescent phases of COVID-19. The material from the prospective study consisted of cDNA or gDNA derived from T cells, B-cell-depleted T cells, or PBMCs. Subjects who had been exposed to COVID-19, were actively infected with it, or had recovered from it provided the deeply sampled blood TCRbeta repertoires that made up the dataset. The repertoires were made available in a free public database intended to serve as a resource for research on the immune response to SARS-CoV-2. Samples came from the ongoing ImmuneRACE study (first 160 participants) plus 1,254 subjects from 6 global collaborators. Nearly every sample came with metadata listing a de-identified subject ID, COVID-19 status, age in years and sex. Where HLA class I and class II types were available, the types were taken from metadata supplied by the sample provider, not from assay-based typing. Broader findings and caveats from the paper: The amount of clinical and demographic metadata varied by source and participant and was provided uncurated.

TCRbeta CDR3 regions were amplified from genomic DNA using the immunoSEQ Assay, a bias-controlled multiplex PCR. The study's processing was this. Within the assay, amplification of reference gene primers was used to estimate how many nucleated cells each sample contained. Sequence reads were collapsed and filtered to measure the absolute abundance of every unique TCRbeta CDR3 rearrangement. Productive Simpson clonality was computed per sample as the square root of Simpson's diversity index over productive rearrangements. This is the immuneACCESS table as TCRdb keeps it, with only in-frame sequences that have V and J called. A part of the clones is gone; compared with another copy, unresolved V genes explain less than half, and the rest is unexplained. V, J and clone size are those of that table, while D and trimming were read from the DNA. The sample contains about 190,000 clones, around four fifths of them found a single time. About 20% of the sample is in the top ten clones.

The germline V gene gives CDR1 as SQVTM and CDR2 as ANQGSEA. Counted from cysteine to phenylalanine, this CDR3 has 14 amino acids. Just the 42-base CDR3 DNA is kept, in frame starting at base 1. V sheds 5 bases and J sheds 1 base, leaving 15 bases between their ends. The receptor was isolated from a human donor in a cohort sampled during active COVID-19. The V and J genes are TRBV29-1 and TRBJ2-7; TRBD2 is a possible D gene, resting on 5 matching bases. The sequencing input was peripheral blood. The CDR3 amino acid sequence is: CSVQSSGISYEQYF. The DNA reads TGCAGCGTTCAAAGTTCCGGGATTTCCTACGAGCAGTACTTC.